This T cell receptor beta chain was found in a study of cytomegalovirus exposure and HLA in healthy donors. The PCR used 60 Vbeta and 13 Jbeta primers. TCRdb keeps only in-frame clones here, not all; method: immunoSEQ multiplex PCR. The table includes fewer than 200,000 clones, 65% to 85% detected once. This clone showed up just once. What it recognizes is unknown. Study-level findings and limits: An Asian-associated ancestry cluster reportedly showed fewer N-insertions than the approximately 630-donor mean in a later analysis. Near-uniform donor sequencing depth was presumed by presence/absence analyses. When analyzed later, a missense DCLRE1C variant was found to be linked to TCR beta V- and J-gene trimming.

From germline, CDR1 is SGHVS and CDR2 FQNEAQ. The germline V and J ends were trimmed by 5 bases and 0 bases, with 15 bases remaining between them. This CDR3 contains 16 residues. Everyone who donated was a healthy bone marrow donor. The sample consisted of PBMCs. This chain joins TRBV7-8 and TRBJ2-3; possibly TRBD2 for D (5 bases). The receptor comes from a man aged 55 to 70 in good health and CMV-seronegative. CDR3 in DNA: TGTGCCAGCAGCGCCGGACTCCGCGGAAGCACAGATACGCAGTATTTT. Its protein is CASSAGLRGSTDTQYF.